This TCR beta chain was obtained from a study of T cells expressing NK-cell markers. General study results and limits: About 1.0-7.0% of CD8+ T cells in several donors belonged to dominant NKG2C+ clonotypes. The CD3+CD56-NKG2C+ fraction of a handful of donors was likewise dominated by these clonotypes.

Making the TCR beta cDNA relied on 5'RACE template switching with UMIs. TCRdb reprocessed the 5' RACE reads; each CDR3 protein has one entry and no DNA is given. Its table lists some 460,000 distinct CDR3 sequences. The CDR3 has 14 amino acids. CDR1 is DFQATT, CDR2 SNEGSKA, per germline (reference sequence). Worth noting for this clonotype: Its antigen remains unknown.

The chain is built from TRBV20-1 and TRBJ1-2. The specimen sequenced was blood T cells: a sorted CD56 or NKG2C T cell subset, CD4+ or CD8+ T cells, or bulk PBMC T cells (not recorded which). The TCR sequence derives from a woman in her forties or fifties in good health. CDR3 residues: CSAKRVDNVYGYTF.